Reported below is one T cell receptor beta chain. Its specificity is not known. Germline CDR1 MGHDK, CDR2 SYGVNS. The CDR3 is 15 residues long. The V end lost 6 bases, the J end lost 4 bases, and 15 bases lay between the germline ends. The data stem from a study of T cell responses to AZD1222 COVID-19 vaccine. Study-wide results and caveats: Compared with day 0, the breadth and depth of the Spike-specific TCR repertoire rose significantly after two doses of AZD1222.

Some clones are missing from TCRdb's copy, which holds only in-frame ones; the method was immunoSEQ multiplex PCR. This table has roughly 150,000 clones, 88% appearing once. The chain links TRBV25-1 to TRBJ2-2, with D perhaps TRBD2 (5 bases). The sequence was obtained from an adult in good health. The sequencing here drew on peripheral blood, taken on day 0 of AZD1222 vaccination. The CDR3 reads CASRDSRTGTGELFF. Here the CDR3 DNA reads TGTGCCAGCAGGGACTCTAGGACGGGCACCGGGGAGCTGTTTTTT.